This T cell receptor beta chain was identified in a study of cytomegalovirus exposure and HLA in healthy donors. The CDR3 contains 14 residues. The V gene lost 4 bases and the J gene lost 0 bases, with 10 bases spanning the gap. CDR1 and CDR2 (germline): SGHRS, YFSETQ. The PCR ran on 60 Vbeta and 13 Jbeta primers. Libraries were prepared by immunoSEQ multiplex PCR; TCRdb keeps only in-frame clonotypes and omits some of them. Among 150,000 or so clones, under 75% were seen once, and the ten largest hold around 7%. The chain carries TRBV5-1 and TRBJ1-1, with D possibly being TRBD1 (5 bases). The sample comprised PBMCs. The TCR was taken from a man in his forties in good health and CMV-seropositive. CDR3 loop: CASSTTTVNTEAFF. CDR3 DNA sequence: TGCGCCAGCAGCACAACGACAGTGAACACTGAAGCTTTCTTT.